This T cell receptor beta chain was observed in a study of T cell responses to AZD1222 COVID-19 vaccine. Across the whole study: Second-dose timings of about 4 or about 12 weeks were pooled.

Profiled with immunoSEQ multiplex PCR; TCRdb holds only in-frame clones, not every one. The repertoire includes some 150,000 clones, around 88% of them detected once, and roughly 2% sits in the top ten. In germline, CDR1 is SGDLS, CDR2 YYNGEE. The CDR3 is 17 residues long. V was cut by 3 bases and J by 0 bases, with 16 bases left in between. The chain joins TRBV9 to TRBJ1-3, with a tentative D call TRBD1 (6 bases). Sample: peripheral blood, taken on day 0 of AZD1222 vaccination. The clonotype was recovered from an adult in good health. The CDR3 DNA reads as TGTGCCAGCAGCGGATCCGCGAGGGGGGACTCTGGAAACACCATATATTTT. Protein: CASSGSARGDSGNTIYF.